The 21 T cell receptor beta chains below come from one sample, sequenced in a study of CD8 T cells in Susac syndrome. With random hexamers, roughly 0.45 to 1 ug RNA was reverse transcribed. MiXCR, applied by TCRdb to the immunoSEQ multiplex PCR reads, yields one record per CDR3 protein. The sample yields 150,000 to 180,000 distinct CDR3 sequences, 95% seen once. Sequencing used CD8+ T cells from PBMCs. Source of these receptors: a human donor with multiple sclerosis.

The chain couples TRBV27 to TRBJ2-1, with TRBD1 matching over 8 bases. CDR3 length: 14 amino acids. Germline V gene sequence: CDR1 MNHEY, CDR2 SMNVEV (reference sequence). V trimming: 4 bases; J trimming: 7 bases; junction bases outside the gene matches: 6. CDR3 in DNA: TGTGCCAGCAGTTACAGGACAGGGAGGAATGAGCAGTTCTTC. It codes for CASSYRTGRNEQFF.

The CDR3 DNA follows: TGTGCCAGCAGTTTTGGAGGGACTGGTGACGAGCAGTACTTC. This gives the protein CASSFGGTGDEQYF. The chain uses TRBV12-3 or TRBV12-4 and TRBJ2-7, with a possible D match to TRBD2 (6 bases). V was shortened by 3 bases and J by 5 bases, with 14 bases between the two germline ends. This CDR3 is 14 amino acids long.

The CDR3 DNA sequence: TGTGCCAGCACCTCGGGACTAGCGGGGGGAGCAGATACGCAGTATTTT. Translated: CASTSGLAGGADTQYF. This chain links TRBV6-2 or TRBV6-3 with TRBJ2-3, with 15 bases fitting TRBD2. In germline, CDR1 is MNHEY, CDR2 SVGEGT. The V gene end was trimmed by 7 bases and the J gene end by 4 bases; junction bases not matched to a gene: 6. The CDR3 totals 16 residues.

On this clonotype: The junction does not match germline at one end; this may be a read error. The chain is built from TRBV3-1 and TRBJ2-7, with 12 nucleotides matching TRBD1. The germline CDR1 and CDR2 sequences are LGHDT and YNNKEL (reference sequence). The CDR3 contains 13 residues. CDR3 sequence (DNA): TGTGCCAGCAGCCCTCAACCGGGACAGGGGGCAGCGTTC. It codes for CASSPQPGQGAAF.

This clonotype occurred once. The chain combines TRBV30 with TRBJ2-5; 10 bases map to TRBD2. Per the germline V gene, CDR1 is GTSNPN and CDR2 is SVGIG (reference sequence). The CDR3 spans 15 residues. The J segment lost 0 bases and the V segment lost 4 bases, leaving 5 bases of the junction unmatched. Here the CDR3 reads CAWTLAGGYQETQYF. CDR3 coding DNA: TGTGCCTGGACCTTAGCGGGGGGCTACCAAGAGACCCAGTACTTC.

This clonotype is a singleton in its sample. V gene TRBV15 combines with J gene TRBJ2-3; D gene uncertain. The V gene lost 0 bases and the J gene lost 0 bases, with 7 bases spanning the gap. CDR1 is LNHNV, CDR2 YYDKDF, per germline (reference sequence). The CDR3 length is 15 residues. DNA of the CDR3: TGTGCCACCAGCAGAGATATGGGGAGCACAGATACGCAGTATTTT. It is translated as CATSRDMGSTDTQYF. Combining the CDR3 with reference TRBV15 and TRBJ2-3 gives the whole variable domain DAMVIQNPRYQVTQFGKPVTLSCSQTLNHNVMYWYQQKSSQAPKLLFHYYDKDFNNEADTPDNFQSRRPNTSFCFLDIRSPGLGDTAMYLCATSRDMGSTDTQYFGPGTRLTVL.

The rearrangement joins TRBV27 to TRBJ1-5; TRBD1 is a possible D gene (6 bases). Between the trimmed V and J ends, which lost 5 bases and 8 bases, there was a span of 16 bases. The length of the CDR3 is 14 residues. Germline V gene lookup returns CDR1 MNHEY and CDR2 SMNVEV (reference sequence). The CDR3: CASSPSIGGKPQHF. CDR3 sequence (DNA): TGTGCCAGCAGTCCCAGTATCGGGGGCAAGCCCCAGCATTTT.

This clonotype has just one count. This chain links TRBV2 with TRBJ2-5; D perhaps matches TRBD2 (7 bases). Germline V gene lookup returns CDR1 SNHLY and CDR2 FYNNEI. Trimming pared 7 bases from V and 7 bases from J, leaving 19 bases between. CDR3 length: 14 residues. The CDR3 bases are TGTGCCAGCATGAGGGGGGGTAAAGAGAGGACCCAGTACTTC. Translating it yields CASMRGGKERTQYF.

This clonotype appeared once. V and J are TRBV9 and TRBJ2-7; 11 bases align to TRBD2. V shed 3 bases and J 7 bases; nucleotides not matched to a gene: 15. CDR3 length equals 17 residues. Per germline, CDR1 SGDLS and CDR2 YYNGEE. The CDR3 is CASSAGSGLAGDLEQYF. Written as DNA, the CDR3 is TGTGCCAGCAGCGCGGGATCAGGACTAGCGGGCGACCTTGAGCAGTACTTC. Full variable domain (rest looked up from reference TRBV9 and TRBJ2-7): DSGVTQTPKHLITATGQRVTLRCSPRSGDLSVYWYQQSLDQGLQFLIQYYNGEERAKGNILERFSAQQFPDLHSELNLSSLELGDSALYFCASSAGSGLAGDLEQYFGPGTRLTVT.

The rearrangement joins TRBV3-1 to TRBJ2-2; D is unclear. The length of the CDR3 is 16 residues. Germline V lookup: CDR1 LGHDT, CDR2 YNNKEL (reference sequence). The germline V and J ends were trimmed by 0 bases and 2 bases, with 10 bases remaining between them. In nucleotides, the CDR3 is TGTGCCAGCAGCCAAGAGGGAACGGTCAACACCGGGGAGCTGTTTTTT. Translation gives CASSQEGTVNTGELFF.

The chain has TRBV6-4 and TRBJ2-1; D perhaps matches TRBD1 (5 bases). This CDR3 comprises 15 residues. Germline V gene lookup returns CDR1 MRHNA and CDR2 SNTAGT. V was shortened by 0 bases and J by 7 bases, with 13 bases between the two germline ends. The CDR3 DNA sequence: TGTGCCAGCAGTGACTCATGGGGCTTGGGGAATGAGCAGTTCTTC. It codes for CASSDSWGLGNEQFF.

Concerning this clonotype itself: Compared with germline, one end of the junction differs, possibly owing to a read error. The V gene is TRBV4-1, the J gene TRBJ2-7; a weak D match, TRBD1 (5 bases). The CDR3 is 15 amino acids. Germline V gene data show CDR1 as MGHRA and CDR2 as YSYEKL. The CDR3 spells CASSQARVSSYEQYF. CDR3 nucleotide sequence: TGTGCCAGCAGCCAAGCCAGGGTATCATCCTACGAGCAGTACTTC.

This chain uses TRBV7-9 with TRBJ2-4; TRBD2 is a possible D gene (6 bases). This CDR3 is built from 15 residues. Trimming stripped 5 bases from V and 4 bases from J, with 15 bases between. CDR1 SEHNR and CDR2 FQNEAQ come from the germline V gene (reference sequence). CDR3 sequence: CASSLLGGSKNIQYF. The CDR3 DNA reads as TGTGCCAGCAGCCTTTTAGGAGGGTCTAAAAACATTCAGTACTTC.

This chain connects TRBV20-1 to TRBJ2-7; TRBD1 matches at 8 bases. This CDR3 is built from 12 residues. Germline CDR1 reads DFQATT; CDR2 reads SNEGSKA (reference sequence). J gave up 2 bases and V 5 bases, and 2 bases lay outside the gene matches. The CDR3 DNA is TGCAGTGCTGGACAGGGCGCCTACGAGCAGTACGTC. Amino acid sequence: CSAGQGAYEQYV.

V and J are TRBV20-1 and TRBJ2-1; either TRBD1 or TRBD2 may fit D (5 bases each). Trimming took off 0 bases at V and 3 bases at J, with 12 bases between the two ends. This CDR3 region has 15 residues. CDR1 and CDR2 from the germline V gene are DFQATT and SNEGSKA (reference sequence). CDR3 protein: CSARDLGVYYNEQFF. Here the CDR3 DNA reads TGCAGTGCTAGAGATTTGGGGGTGTACTACAATGAGCAGTTCTTC.

The V gene is TRBV7-8, the J gene TRBJ1-6, with 7 bases matching TRBD1. The V segment lost 3 bases and the J segment 9 bases; nucleotides outside the gene matches: 23. CDR1 SGHVS and CDR2 FQNEAQ come from the germline V gene. The CDR3 is 20 amino acids. The CDR3 loop is CASSFPEGTGVRDSGSPLHF. The CDR3 DNA reads TGTGCCAGCAGCTTCCCAGAGGGAACAGGGGTTAGGGATTCGGGTTCACCCCTCCACTTT.

The genes are TRBV29-1 and TRBJ1-3; D not resolved. The CDR3 is made up of 11 amino acids. V was trimmed by 6 bases and J by 4 bases, leaving 7 bases between them. CDR1 and CDR2 (germline): SQVTM, ANQGSEA. CDR3 nucleotide sequence: TGCAGCGTGGCTACAGGAAACACCATATATTTT. Translation: CSVATGNTIYF.

The DNA for the CDR3 is TGTGCCAGCAGCCTGAGACAGGCGCGGAACACTGAAGCTTTCTTT. Translation gives CASSLRQARNTEAFF. The chain carries TRBV13 and TRBJ1-1; possible D gene TRBD1, 6 bases. Trimming removed 5 bases from V and 1 base from J, with 14 bases in between. The germline gives CDR1 PRHDT, CDR2 FYEKMQ (reference sequence). The CDR3 is made up of 15 amino acids.

V usage is TRBV3-1 and J usage is TRBJ1-3; D gene unclear. V was clipped by 0 bases and J by 9 bases, with 9 bases between them. Germline CDR1 is LGHDT and CDR2 is YNNKEL (reference sequence). This CDR3 spans 13 amino acids. The CDR3 nucleotides read TGTGCCAGCAGCCAAGATCTTTTTGGCACCATATATTTT. As protein: CASSQDLFGTIYF.

The chain links TRBV20-1 to TRBJ2-1; TRBD1 aligns across 8 bases. The CDR3 has 15 residues. The junction had 10 bases not matched to a gene; V was cut back by 5 bases and J by 4 bases. The germline V gene encodes CDR1 DFQATT and CDR2 SNEGSKA (reference sequence). The CDR3 DNA is TGCAGTGCTCCGGGTAGGGACAGGCCTTACAATGAGCAGTTCTTC. Its protein is CSAPGRDRPYNEQFF.

The chain joins TRBV3-1 to TRBJ1-2, with 7 bases matching TRBD1. With 4 bases clipped from V and 7 bases from J, the junction kept 6 bases outside the gene matches. Per germline, CDR1 LGHDT and CDR2 YNNKEL (reference sequence). The CDR3 covers 13 residues. CDR3 amino acids: CASSRGQLAGYTF. DNA of the CDR3: TGTGCCAGCAGCCGGGGACAGTTAGCTGGCTACACCTTC.